A single sample gave rise to the 18 T cell receptor beta chains below, sequenced in a study of blood T cell repertoires in COVID-19. Clones were read by immunoSEQ multiplex PCR, and TCRdb kept only the in-frame ones, dropping some. The sample holds about 74,000 clones, 75% seen once. Sequenced input: peripheral blood. These receptors all stem from a man aged 70 or older with acute or convalescent COVID-19.

V usage is TRBV28 and J usage is TRBJ2-7; tentatively, D is TRBD1 (6 bases). CDR3 length equals 13 residues. The ends were cut back, 5 bases at V and 1 base at J, with 9 bases in the middle. Germline loops: CDR1 MDHEN, CDR2 SYDVKM. DNA for the CDR3: TGTGCCAGCAGTCCCCAGGGGTCCTACGAGCAGTACTTC. Translating gives CASSPQGSYEQYF.

A word on this clone: Sequence at one end of the junction differs from germline and may be a read error. Other DNA variants within this sample encode the same CDR3. This chain links TRBV12-5 with TRBJ2-5, with a weak D call TRBD1 (6 bases). Germline V gives CDR1 LGHNT, CDR2 FRNRAP. The CDR3 sequence is 18 residues long. As DNA, the CDR3 is TGTGCTAGTGGTTTGGTACGGGACACCGGTGGGTACCAAGAAACCCAGTACTTC. Translating gives CASGLVRDTGGYQETQYF.

This chain links TRBV5-4 with TRBJ2-3; TRBD2 agrees at 8 bases. With V trimmed by 2 bases and J by 0 bases, 5 bases remained unmatched. Per germline, CDR1 SGHNT and CDR2 YYREEE (reference sequence). The CDR3 has 16 amino acids. The CDR3 region is CASSFGGGGSTDTQYF. The CDR3 bases are TGTGCCAGCAGCTTCGGGGGCGGGGGGAGCACAGATACGCAGTATTTT.

This clone was detected only a few times. V gene TRBV18 combines with J gene TRBJ1-2; 9 nucleotides match TRBD1. With V trimmed by 3 bases and J by 1 base, 3 bases remained unmatched. The germline V gene encodes CDR1 KGHSH and CDR2 LQKENI. This CDR3 is 15 amino acids long. CDR3 in DNA: TGTGCCAGCTCACCCGGGACAGGGAATAACTATGGCTACACCTTC. Translation: CASSPGTGNNYGYTF.

V usage is TRBV24-1 and J usage is TRBJ2-1, with TRBD2 matching over 7 bases. This CDR3 has 15 residues. Germline CDR1 and CDR2: KGHDR and SFDVKD. Trimming removed 4 bases from V and 4 bases from J; junction bases left unmatched: 6. DNA for the CDR3: TGTGCCACCAGTGAGGCTAGCGGACCATACAATGAGCAGTTCTTC. It encodes CATSEASGPYNEQFF.

This chain links TRBV5-1 with TRBJ2-1, with 9 positions matching TRBD2. V shed 4 bases, J shed 5 bases, and the junction held 22 bases outside the gene matches. Germline V CDR1 and CDR2: SGHRS, YFSETQ. This CDR3 is 20 amino acids long. CDR3 DNA sequence: TGCGCCAGCAGCCCGTGGAGTAGCGGGAGTGATTCTCCCGCCAACAATGAGCAGTTCTTC. This sequence encodes CASSPWSSGSDSPANNEQFF.

CDR3 coding DNA: TGTGCCATCAGTGAGCGGAGGGACTACGAGCAGTACTTC. Residues: CAISERRDYEQYF. The chain recombines TRBV10-3 with TRBJ2-7, with a tentative D call TRBD2 (6 bases). Germline V gene sequence: CDR1 ENHRY, CDR2 SYGVKD. The CDR3 covers 13 residues. Trimming removed 2 bases from V and 3 bases from J, with 8 bases in between.

This clone has only a few counts. The chain joins TRBV9 to TRBJ1-1, with D perhaps TRBD1 (6 bases). Trimming shortened V by 2 bases and J by 6 bases, and 14 bases separated the two germline ends. The CDR3 is made up of 14 amino acids. Germline CDR1 reads SGDLS; CDR2 reads YYNGEE. In DNA, the CDR3 is TGTGCCAGCAGCGTTCACCTCGGGACACCTGAAGCTTTCTTT. This gives the protein CASSVHLGTPEAFF.

This rearrangement joins TRBV5-8 to TRBJ2-7; weak D call: TRBD2 (5 bases). The germline V and J ends were trimmed by 2 bases and 5 bases, with 8 bases remaining between them. Germline CDR1 reads SGHTS; CDR2 reads YDEGEE. The CDR3 extends over 12 amino acids. CDR3 amino acids: CASSLLGNEQYF. The DNA of the CDR3 is TGTGCCAGCAGCTTACTCGGGAACGAGCAGTACTTC.

This chain connects TRBV5-6 to TRBJ2-1; maybe TRBD1 (6 bases). This CDR3 spans 16 amino acids. V lost 2 bases, J lost 0 bases, and 12 bases lay in between. Germline V gene sequence: CDR1 SGHDT, CDR2 YYEEEE. The CDR3 bases are TGTGCCAGCAGCTTAGGGGGTCTAAGCTCCTACAATGAGCAGTTCTTC. This codes for CASSLGGLSSYNEQFF.

Details on this clone: This sample also contains other DNA sequences that code for the same CDR3. V is TRBV27 and J is TRBJ1-5; TRBD1 is a possible D gene (6 bases). The CDR3 has 17 residues. Trimming pared 5 bases from V and 4 bases from J, leaving 21 bases between. Germline values: CDR1 MNHEY, CDR2 SMNVEV (reference sequence). The CDR3: CASSQQGPHHSNQPQHF. Written as DNA, the CDR3 is TGTGCCAGCAGTCAACAGGGACCCCATCATAGTAATCAGCCCCAGCATTTT.

This chain links TRBV11-2 with TRBJ2-3, with 7 bases that match TRBD1. The CDR3 spans 15 residues. The germline V gene encodes CDR1 SGHAT and CDR2 FQNNGV. With V trimmed by 5 bases and J by 1 base, 6 bases remained unmatched. CDR3 in amino acids: CASSPKGTGTDTQYF. The CDR3 DNA is TGTGCCAGCAGCCCAAAAGGGACAGGCACAGATACGCAGTATTTT.

This sequence joins TRBV10-3 and TRBJ2-2, with TRBD1 matching over 11 bases. Per germline, CDR1 ENHRY and CDR2 SYGVKD. The ends lost 6 bases at V and 3 bases at J; junction bases unmatched: 0. This CDR3 spans 14 amino acids. The CDR3 nucleotides read TGTGCCATCAGGGGACAGGGGGACACCGGGGAGCTGTTTTTT. It is translated as CAIRGQGDTGELFF.

This clone was detected a few times. The chain couples TRBV6-5 to TRBJ1-1; 9 nucleotides line up with TRBD1. The CDR3 loop spans 14 amino acids. The ends lost 6 bases at V and 1 base at J; junction bases unmatched: 3. CDR1 is MNHEY, CDR2 SVGAGI, per germline. In DNA form, the CDR3 reads TGTGCCAGCAGGCGGACAGGGGAGAACACTGAAGCTTTCTTT. Protein: CASRRTGENTEAFF.

In this sample, this clone turned up a few times. The genes are TRBV6-5 and TRBJ1-3, with D possibly being TRBD1 (6 bases). The CDR3 covers 14 residues. Germline V lookup: CDR1 MNHEY, CDR2 SVGAGI. V was trimmed by 2 bases and J by 4 bases, leaving 9 bases between them. CDR3 residues: CASSYGGQGNTIYF. The CDR3 DNA reads as TGTGCCAGCAGTTACGGGGGCCAAGGAAACACCATATATTTT.

J is TRBJ2-7 and V is TRBV7-3, with TRBD2 matching over 8 bases. The CDR3 is made up of 14 amino acids. Germline CDR1 is SGHTA and CDR2 is FQGTGA. Trimming at V came to 1 base and at J to 6 bases, leaving 5 bases not matched to a gene. The CDR3 nucleotides read TGTGCCAGCAGCTTAAACGGGAGGGCGAGCGAGCAGTACTTC. This gives the protein CASSLNGRASEQYF.

The rearrangement uses TRBV5-1 and TRBJ2-7; D gene ambiguous. The CDR3 loop spans 15 amino acids. CDR1 is SGHRS and CDR2 is YFSETQ in the germline V gene. Trimming left V 1 base short and J 3 bases short, with 14 bases between. CDR3 coding DNA: TGCGCCAGCAGCTTGTCTGCAGGCTCATTCTACGAGCAGTACTTC. Residues: CASSLSAGSFYEQYF.

This clone was observed a handful of times. This rearrangement joins TRBV12-3 or TRBV12-4 to TRBJ1-6; D is ambiguous. V was trimmed by 6 bases and J by 7 bases, leaving 7 bases between them. This CDR3 region has 12 residues. CDR3 bases: TGTGCCAGCAGCCGCCAGAATTCACCCCTCCACTTT. Encoded protein: CASSRQNSPLHF.